The next 12 T cell receptor beta chains were all read from a single sample in a study of blood T cell repertoires in COVID-19. The table came from immunoSEQ multiplex PCR; TCRdb's copy has only in-frame clones and leaves some out. The repertoire holds 150,000 to 200,000 clones, with 82% as singletons. The source material was PBMCs or T cells enriched from blood (not recorded which). The receptors originated from a man aged 50-60 years who had recovered from COVID-19.

CDR3 nucleotide sequence: TGTGCCAGCAGCACGGGGACAGGGAACACTGAAGCTTTCTTT. Its protein product is CASSTGTGNTEAFF. The chain is built from TRBV5-8 and TRBJ1-1; 8 bases are a match to TRBD1. From germline, CDR1 is SGHTS and CDR2 YDEGEE. Trimming took 4 bases from V and 1 from J; bases not matched to a gene: 3. The CDR3 is 14 residues long.

The rearrangement uses TRBV10-3 and TRBJ1-2; 7 nucleotides match TRBD1. V shed 2 bases and J 5 bases; nucleotides not matched to a gene: 14. CDR3 length: 17 residues. Germline V CDR1 and CDR2: ENHRY, SYGVKD. CDR3: CAISETTTGSISYGYTF. DNA for the CDR3: TGTGCCATCAGTGAGACTACGACAGGGTCCATCTCTTATGGCTACACCTTC.

The CDR3 coding sequence is TGTGCCAGCAGATTTGGACAGGGGGCTTCCTACGAGCAGTACTTC. Amino acid sequence: CASRFGQGASYEQYF. This chain links TRBV7-3 with TRBJ2-7, with 11 bases that match TRBD1. CDR3 length: 15 residues. V gave up 6 bases and J gave up 1 base; unmatched junction bases: 5. Germline V lookup: CDR1 SGHTA, CDR2 FQGTGA.

This clone was seen just once. The J gene is TRBJ1-2, the V gene TRBV5-1; D possibly corresponds to TRBD1 (6 bases). Germline V gene lookup returns CDR1 SGHRS and CDR2 YFSETQ. This CDR3 has 13 amino acids. V lost 4 bases and J lost 7, with 14 bases in between. CDR3 region: CASSKQGMSGYTF. CDR3 nucleotides: TGCGCCAGCAGCAAACAGGGAATGAGTGGCTACACCTTC.

This CDR3 reads CASSRQGAGDYTF. The CDR3 bases are TGTGCCAGCAGTAGACAGGGGGCCGGAGACTACACCTTC. J is TRBJ1-2 and V is TRBV6-5; 10 bases are a match to TRBD1. Germline V gives CDR1 MNHEY, CDR2 SVGAGI. The ends lost 5 bases at V and 10 bases at J; junction bases unmatched: 7. The CDR3 is made up of 13 amino acids.

The chain employs TRBV30 and TRBJ1-5, with 8 nucleotides matching TRBD1. J lost 0 bases, V lost 2 bases, and 6 bases had no gene match. Germline values: CDR1 GTSNPN, CDR2 SVGIG (reference sequence). This CDR3 is 16 amino acids long. CDR3 loop: CAWSPSDRGSNQPQHF. In DNA, the CDR3 is TGTGCCTGGAGTCCCTCAGACAGGGGTAGCAATCAGCCCCAGCATTTT.

This clone was observed a single time. The chain has TRBV29-1 and TRBJ1-2; 7 bases agree with TRBD1. Germline V gene data show CDR1 as SQVTM and CDR2 as ANQGSEA. V shed 6 bases and J 1 base; nucleotides not matched to a gene: 8. This CDR3 has 14 amino acids. CDR3 loop: CSVAPGQNNYGYTF. CDR3 sequence (DNA): TGCAGCGTGGCCCCGGGACAGAATAACTATGGCTACACCTTC.

The CDR3 DNA follows: TGTGCCAGCAGCCAAGATGCAGACTATGGCTACACCTTC. Its translation is CASSQDADYGYTF. The chain carries TRBV4-2 and TRBJ1-2; D is unresolved. The CDR3 consists of 13 residues. V was pared by 0 bases and J by 3 bases, with 5 bases between. Germline CDR1 LGHNA, CDR2 YNFKEQ.

The chain uses TRBV6-5 and TRBJ1-4; D may be TRBD1 (6 bases). The CDR3 spans 14 residues. The V end lost 8 bases, the J end lost 2 bases, and 12 bases lay between the germline ends. The germline gives CDR1 MNHEY, CDR2 SVGAGI. CDR3 loop: CASLQGPTNEKLFF. The DNA for the CDR3 is TGTGCCAGCCTACAGGGCCCCACTAATGAAAAACTGTTTTTT.

The gene calls are TRBV10-3 and TRBJ2-1; 13 bases fit TRBD2. Germline CDR1 is ENHRY and CDR2 is SYGVKD. The trim removed 8 bases at V and 0 bases at J, leaving 10 bases unmatched. The CDR3 is 18 amino acids. DNA for the CDR3: TGTGCCATCCCCGCCCCAGGACTAGCGGGAGACTCCTACAATGAGCAGTTCTTC. Protein product: CAIPAPGLAGDSYNEQFF.

The chain employs TRBV3-1 (or the pseudogene TRBV3-2) and TRBJ2-1; 9 bases map to TRBD2. Germline CDR1 reads LGHDT; CDR2 reads YNNKEL (reference sequence). V dropped 3 bases and J dropped 6; count of bases not matched to a gene: 12. The CDR3 contains 17 residues. The DNA of the CDR3 is TGTGCCAGCAGCCAGCCACCTAGAGCGGGGGGAGGCAATGAGCAGTTCTTC. It is translated as CASSQPPRAGGGNEQFF.

The V and J genes are TRBV18 and TRBJ1-2; the match to TRBD1 covers 7 bases. The CDR3 loop spans 14 amino acids. Germline trimming cut 0 bases from V and 8 bases from J; bases unmatched to any gene: 6. The germline CDR1 and CDR2 sequences are KGHSH and LQKENI. The CDR3, as DNA: TGTGCCAGCTCACCACCGGACAGGCTCGAAGGCTACACCTTC. Translating gives CASSPPDRLEGYTF.